The T cell receptor beta chain described here comes from a study of T cell repertoires in cytomegalovirus infection. Turning to the study itself: Indications of both CMV infection and matching HLA type were provided by public TCR beta signatures.

CDR3 size: 15 residues. Germline V gene lookup returns CDR1 MNHNS and CDR2 SASEGT. The V segment lost 6 bases and the J segment 6 bases; nucleotides outside the gene matches: 13. TCRdb processed the reads anew with MiXCR; each CDR3 protein has one entry. The sample consists of 740,000 or so distinct CDR3 sequences, roughly 35% of them appearing once. The source material was PBMCs. V is TRBV6-1 and J is TRBJ2-7; 8 bases are a match to TRBD1. The TCR originated in a human donor in good health (CMV status not recorded). Some clones in this sample may be carry-over from other donors' samples. The chain's CDR3 is CASRPTDRGSAEQYF. The CDR3 DNA is TGTGCCAGCAGACCCACCGACAGGGGATCGGCCGAGCAGTACTTC.